The 12 T cell receptor beta chains below all came from one sample that was sequenced in a study of metastatic and nonmetastatic thyroid tumors. All patients were untreated before thyroid surgery. MiXCR reprocessed the PCR reads for TCRdb. Of around 38,000 clones listed, 25% to 30% are singletons. The sample was blood. These receptors were taken from a male donor with papillary thyroid cancer or a benign thyroid nodule (not recorded which). Some clones in this sample may be carry-over from other donors' samples.

A remark on this clone: The limits of the CDR3 on the DNA are not certain, so only TCRdb's listed CDR3 is given. The chain has TRBV20-1 and TRBJ1-2; the table's D call, TRBD1, has no DNA check behind it. Termini included, the CDR3 measures 19 amino acids. The germline V gene encodes CDR1 DFQATT and CDR2 SNEGSKA (reference sequence). CDR3 sequence: CSAQGETQYFGPGGYGYTF.

This clone has a count of ten or more. The V gene is TRBV30, the J gene TRBJ2-7; tentatively, D is TRBD1 or TRBD2 (5 bases each). CDR3 size: 12 residues. Germline CDR1 reads GTSNPN; CDR2 reads SVGIG (reference sequence). The ends were cut back, 1 base at V and 7 bases at J, with 11 bases in the middle. CDR3 region: CAWSAGNREQYF. DNA of the CDR3: TGTGCCTGGAGTGCGGGAAACAGGGAGCAGTACTTC.

This clone was picked up many times. The chain carries TRBV19 and TRBJ1-5; weak D call: TRBD1 (5 bases). Germline CDR1 and CDR2: LNHDA and SQIVND (reference sequence). Trimming removed 1 base from V and 0 bases from J, with 7 bases in between. This CDR3 comprises 15 residues. CDR3 in DNA: TGTGCCAGTAGTATAGGGGGGTATAGCAATCAGCCCCAGCATTTT. It codes for CASSIGGYSNQPQHF. Full variable domain (outside the CDR3, taken from reference TRBV19 and TRBJ1-5): DGGITQSPKYLFRKEGQNVTLSCEQNLNHDAMYWYRQDPGQGLRLIYYSQIVNDFQKGDIAEGYSVSREKKESFPLTVTSAQKNPTAFYLCASSIGGYSNQPQHFGDGTRLSIL.

The chain carries TRBV19 and TRBJ2-7; 7 nucleotides line up with TRBD1. The CDR3 runs to 15 residues. Trimming took 6 bases from V and 7 from J; bases not matched to a gene: 15. Germline lookup yields CDR1 LNHDA and CDR2 SQIVND (reference sequence). CDR3 coding DNA: TGTGCCAGTAGACCCGGGGACAGATCCAATACGGAGCAGTACTTC. It codes for CASRPGDRSNTEQYF.

This clone came up once. The CDR3 DNA reads TGCAGTGCCCTGGGGGACACTGAAGCTTTCTTT. This codes for CSALGDTEAFF. The chain carries TRBV20-1 and TRBJ1-1; weak D call: TRBD1 (5 bases). In germline, CDR1 is DFQATT, CDR2 SNEGSKA (reference sequence). V was trimmed by 6 bases and J by 3 bases, leaving 8 bases between them. This CDR3 is built from 11 residues.

The V gene is TRBV11-2, the J gene TRBJ2-1; possible D gene TRBD1, 5 bases. Trimming stripped 2 bases from V and 0 bases from J, with 11 bases between. In germline, CDR1 is SGHAT, CDR2 FQNNGV. The CDR3 extends over 16 amino acids. The CDR3 is CASSLSRQSSYNEQFF. In nucleotides, the CDR3 is TGTGCCAGCAGCTTATCTCGACAGAGCTCCTACAATGAGCAGTTCTTC. Full variable domain (remainder filled in from reference TRBV11-2 and TRBJ2-1): EAGVAQSPRYKIIEKRQSVAFWCNPISGHATLYWYQQILGQGPKLLIQFQNNGVVDDSQLPKDRFSAERLKGVDSTLKIQPAKLEDSAVYLCASSLSRQSSYNEQFFGPGTRLTVL.

In its sample, this clone was seen many times. The same CDR3 can be traced to other DNA sequences in this sample. The V and J genes are TRBV12-3 or TRBV12-4 and TRBJ1-4, with D possibly TRBD1 on 5 matching bases. The CDR3 is 17 amino acids. Trimming left V 2 bases short and J 3 bases short, with 16 bases between. The CDR3: CASSLFPGGGSNEKLFF. CDR3 coding DNA: TGTGCCAGCAGTTTATTCCCGGGTGGGGGTTCTAATGAAAAACTGTTTTTT.

This clone showed up just a few times. This chain links TRBV7-8 with TRBJ2-7; D not resolved. The CDR3 is 15 residues long. CDR1 and CDR2 from the germline V gene are SGHVS and FQNEAQ. V was cut by 0 bases and J by 4 bases, with 13 bases left in between. The CDR3 nucleotides are TGTGCCAGCAGCTTAGCCCCGCAGGTGGGTTACGAGCAGTACTTC. This sequence encodes CASSLAPQVGYEQYF.

The chain joins TRBV18 to TRBJ2-7; D is perhaps TRBD2 (6 bases). The CDR3 is made up of 12 amino acids. Germline V gene sequence: CDR1 KGHSH, CDR2 LQKENI. V lost 6 bases to trimming and J lost 6 bases, with 12 bases between them. The CDR3 region has the DNA TGTGCCAGCTCCCGCGGGGCCCGCGAGCAGTACTTC. Its translation is CASSRGAREQYF. The whole variable domain, remainder taken from reference TRBV18 and TRBJ2-7, is NAGVMQNPRHLVRRRGQEARLRCSPMKGHSHVYWYRQLPEEGLKFMVYLQKENIIDESGMPKERFSAEFPKEGPSILRIQQVVRGDSAAYFCASSRGAREQYFGPGTRLTVT.

This clone appeared many times. This chain links TRBV11-3 with TRBJ2-5; D gene ambiguous. The CDR3 has 17 residues. Germline V gene sequence: CDR1 SGHNT, CDR2 YENEEA. V was trimmed by 1 base and J by 1 base, leaving 16 bases between them. CDR3: CASSLGLGSVGQETQYF. In nucleotides, the CDR3 is TGTGCCAGCAGCTTAGGCCTAGGGTCAGTAGGCCAAGAGACCCAGTACTTC.

The sample holds a few counts of this clone. The V gene is TRBV6-1, the J gene TRBJ2-1, with 10 bases matching TRBD2. The V and J ends lost 6 bases and 15 bases, in that order; junction bases with no gene match: 8. The CDR3 is 12 residues long. In germline, CDR1 is MNHNS, CDR2 SASEGT. The CDR3 spells CASRASGGVGFF. In nucleotides, the CDR3 is TGTGCCAGCAGGGCTAGCGGGGGAGTTGGGTTCTTC.

J is TRBJ2-7 and V is TRBV7-2; D possibly corresponds to TRBD1 (5 bases). The length of the CDR3 is 12 residues. CDR1 SGHTA and CDR2 FQGNSA come from the germline V gene. V lost 5 bases and J lost 4, with 9 bases in between. CDR3: CASSRPGYEQYF. The CDR3 coding sequence is TGTGCCAGCAGCCGCCCAGGGTACGAGCAGTACTTC.